The sequence of this TCR beta chain was determined in a study of cytomegalovirus exposure and HLA in healthy donors. Primers included in the PCR were 60 Vbeta and 13 Jbeta primers. This table comes from immunoSEQ multiplex PCR, and its TCRdb copy is limited to in-frame clones, with some not included. The sample has about 92,000 clones, just under 70% seen once. Germline trimming cut 4 bases from V and 6 bases from J; bases unmatched to any gene: 4. The CDR3 sequence is 15 residues long. CDR1 is LGHNA, CDR2 YNFKEQ, per germline. For this clone: Its matching antigen is unknown.

The study, taken as a whole, reports: TCR beta sequences numbering 16,951 were associated with HLA alleles at 0.05 false discovery rate in a later analysis. It was reportedly the case that the classifier diagnosed cytomegalovirus status with high specificity and sensitivity. Apart from CMV serostatus, no immune exposure information was available. It is likely that the observed cluster of highly shared sequence variants was a sequencing artifact.

V usage is TRBV4-2 and J usage is TRBJ2-1, with 12 bases that match TRBD2. This TCR was sampled from a man in his forties or fifties in good health and CMV-seronegative. The specimen was PBMCs. The CDR3 DNA reads TGTGCCAGCAGCCCGGGGACTAGCGGGCTCAATGAGCAGTTCTTC. It translates to CASSPGTSGLNEQFF.